A single sample is the source of the 8 T cell receptor beta chains below, sequenced in a study of blood T cell repertoires in COVID-19. The protocol was immunoSEQ multiplex PCR, while the TCRdb copy is restricted to in-frame clones and leaves out a portion. The sample yields over 25,000 clones, roughly 80% seen once. What was sequenced was peripheral blood. All receptors come from a woman older than 75 with acute or convalescent COVID-19.

This clone was recorded a few times. For the CDR3, the DNA is TGTGCCAGCAGCGTAGAGGGCAGGGGAACAGATACGCAGTATTTT. Translating gives CASSVEGRGTDTQYF. This chain uses TRBV9 with TRBJ2-3; tentative D call: TRBD1 (6 bases). Germline V gene lookup returns CDR1 SGDLS and CDR2 YYNGEE. V was trimmed by 0 bases and J by 3 bases, leaving 11 bases between them. CDR3 length: 15 residues.

V usage is TRBV6-4 and J usage is TRBJ1-4; 9 bases line up with TRBD1. The CDR3 length is 15 residues. Losses at the gene ends were 9 bases for V and 10 bases for J; bases not matched to a gene: 15. Germline lookup yields CDR1 MRHNA and CDR2 SNTAGT. CDR3 DNA: TGTGCCAGATGGGACAAAGGGACAGGGAAGGGAAAACTGTTTTTT. Translating gives CARWDKGTGKGKLFF.

This clone is a singleton in its sample. This chain connects TRBV7-8 to TRBJ2-7; D perhaps matches TRBD2 (5 bases). From germline, CDR1 is SGHVS and CDR2 FQNEAQ. Trimming left V 3 bases short and J 1 base short, with 10 bases between. The CDR3 covers 14 residues. The CDR3 here is CASSFVRTSYEQYF. CDR3 coding DNA: TGTGCCAGCAGCTTCGTAAGGACTTCCTACGAGCAGTACTTC.

About this clone itself: Germline and junction disagree at one end, which may indicate a read error. The chain couples TRBV5-5 to TRBJ1-1; TRBD1 aligns across 7 bases. The CDR3 loop spans 12 amino acids. Germline CDR1 and CDR2: SGHKS and YYEKEE (reference sequence). DNA of the CDR3: TGTGCCAGCAGCTCGGACAGGTTTAAAGATCTCTTT. Translating gives CASSSDRFKDLF.

V gene TRBV14 combines with J gene TRBJ2-7; 7 nucleotides agree with TRBD1. Trimming cost V 4 bases and J 4 bases; bases outside gene matches: 16. From germline, CDR1 is SGHDN and CDR2 FVKESK. The CDR3 contains 17 residues. CDR3 protein: CASSLAHTGASHYEQYF. The CDR3 bases are TGTGCCAGCAGCCTTGCTCATACAGGGGCCAGTCATTACGAGCAGTACTTC.

This chain links TRBV2 with TRBJ2-5; 13 bases line up with TRBD2. The germline CDR1 and CDR2 sequences are SNHLY and FYNNEI. V lost 2 bases, J lost 3 bases, and 9 bases stayed unmatched. CDR3 length: 18 residues. DNA for the CDR3: TGTGCCAGCAGTGAATTTAAGAGAGGACTAGCGGGGGAAGAGACCCAGTACTTC. Translated: CASSEFKRGLAGEETQYF.

The chain recombines TRBV2 with TRBJ2-1; D uncertain. Looked up from germline, CDR1 is SNHLY and CDR2 is FYNNEI. CDR3 length: 11 residues. Trimming removed 3 bases at V and 15 bases at J, with 12 bases between. The CDR3 here is CASSDGQFRFF. CDR3 nucleotide sequence: TGTGCCAGCAGTGATGGTCAGTTTCGGTTCTTC.

The gene calls are TRBV6-2 or TRBV6-3 and TRBJ2-7, with TRBD1 as a possible D gene (6 bases). Trimming took 2 bases from V and 9 from J, leaving 11 bases between them. From germline, CDR1 is MNHEY and CDR2 SVGEGT. This CDR3 region has 12 residues. In DNA, the CDR3 is TGTGCCAGCAGTTACGAAGCCAGGGGGCAGTACTTC. Its protein product is CASSYEARGQYF.